These 32 T cell receptor beta chains came from one sample sequenced in a study of neurological immune-mediated disorders. TCRdb ran MiXCR on the 5' RACE reads and lists one entry per CDR3 protein. In the table there are about 29,000 distinct CDR3 sequences, around 10% of which are singletons. The source material was PBMCs. The receptor source for this set is a woman aged 60 to 75 in good health.

By its share, this clonotype is medium-sized. The V gene is TRBV7-2, the J gene TRBJ1-4; possible D gene TRBD1, 6 bases. The CDR3 totals 12 residues. Germline V gene lookup returns CDR1 SGHTA and CDR2 FQGNSA. The V and J ends lost 3 bases and 12 bases respectively, with 11 bases between them. CDR3 bases: TGTGCCAGCAGCTTTCCCGCAGGGGAACTGTTTTTT. This codes for CASSFPAGELFF.

This clonotype appeared many times. This chain uses TRBV6-1 with TRBJ2-1; D gene unclear. V lost 0 bases and J 5 bases, leaving 8 bases between the germline ends. The germline gives CDR1 MNHNS, CDR2 SASEGT. The CDR3 is 14 residues long. CDR3 nucleotides: TGTGCCAGCAGTGAAGCTTGGGCGAACAATGAGCAGTTCTTC. This sequence encodes CASSEAWANNEQFF.

This clonotype has at least ten counts. This rearrangement joins TRBV6-2 or TRBV6-3 to TRBJ2-1, with TRBD1 matching over 8 bases. Germline V CDR1 and CDR2: MNHEY, SVGEGT. The CDR3 is made up of 13 amino acids. Unmatched junction bases numbered 1, after V lost 2 bases and J lost 7 bases. The CDR3 DNA reads as TGTGCCAGCAGTTACCACAGGGGGAATGAGCAGTTCTTC. Its translation: CASSYHRGNEQFF.

This clonotype was detected ten times or more. J is TRBJ1-3 and V is TRBV5-1; perhaps TRBD1 as D (5 bases). Germline lookup yields CDR1 SGHRS and CDR2 YFSETQ. The CDR3 extends over 15 amino acids. The germline V and J ends were trimmed by 6 bases and 0 bases, with 13 bases remaining between them. The CDR3 bases are TGCGCCAGCACCCCCCGGGGGGACTCTGGAAACACCATATATTTT. Translated, it gives CASTPRGDSGNTIYF.

This clonotype showed up many times. J is TRBJ2-2 and V is TRBV7-2; D gene unclear. The germline V gene has CDR1 SGHTA and CDR2 FQGNSA. Trimming removed 1 base at V and 5 bases at J, with 8 bases between. CDR3 size: 14 residues. The CDR3 region is CASSLEVGTGELFF. The CDR3 nucleotides read TGTGCCAGCAGCTTAGAGGTGGGGACCGGGGAGCTGTTTTTT.

Many counts were recorded for this clonotype. The rearrangement joins TRBV5-5 to TRBJ2-7; D possibly matches TRBD1 or TRBD2 (5 bases each). This CDR3 contains 17 residues. The germline CDR1 and CDR2 sequences are SGHKS and YYEKEE (reference sequence). Trimming took off 0 bases at V and 3 bases at J, with 19 bases between the two ends. The CDR3, as DNA: TGTGCCAGCAGCTTGGGGGACGTCTTGACGAGCCTCTACGAGCAGTACTTC. Translated: CASSLGDVLTSLYEQYF.

In this sample, this clonotype turned up many times. The chain has TRBV7-2 and TRBJ2-7; TRBD1 matches 7 bases. Germline CDR1 and CDR2: SGHTA and FQGNSA. V was pared by 1 base and J by 0 bases, with 6 bases of the junction left unmatched. The CDR3 sequence is 16 residues long. CDR3 nucleotide sequence: TGTGCCAGCAGCTTAGAACCGACAGGGACCTCCTACGAGCAGTACTTC. Amino acid sequence: CASSLEPTGTSYEQYF.

This clonotype was recorded at least ten times. One junction end disagrees with the germline gene, perhaps due to a read error. This chain uses TRBV7-6 with TRBJ2-1; a weak D match, TRBD2 (6 bases). The CDR3 is made up of 15 amino acids. Germline values: CDR1 SGHVS, CDR2 FNYEAQ. The CDR3 DNA follows: TGTGCAAGCAGCTTAGGAGGGTATCCCTACAATGAGCAGTTCTTC. It specifies CASSLGGYPYNEQFF.

This clonotype has ten or more counts. The chain employs TRBV9 and TRBJ2-7, with D possibly being TRBD1 (6 bases). The ends were cut back, 0 bases at V and 0 bases at J, with 10 bases in the middle. CDR1 and CDR2 from the germline V gene are SGDLS and YYNGEE. The CDR3 is 15 residues long. The CDR3 nucleotides read TGTGCCAGCAGCGTAGGGGGGCCCCTCTCCTACGAGCAGTACTTC. Translation gives CASSVGGPLSYEQYF.

Ten or more counts support this clonotype. This CDR3 is CASSQAHGHSRPYEQYF. CDR3 DNA: TGCGCCAGCAGCCAAGCCCACGGCCACTCCAGGCCCTACGAGCAGTACTTC. The chain is built from TRBV4-3 and TRBJ2-7; D ambiguous. The V and J ends lost 1 base and 2 bases respectively, with 18 bases between them. Germline loops: CDR1 LGHNA, CDR2 YSLEER. The CDR3 spans 17 residues.

This clonotype was detected ten times or more. The chain couples TRBV2 to TRBJ1-6, with D hard to call. The V end lost 6 bases, the J end lost 1 base, and 16 bases lay between the germline ends. CDR1 is SNHLY, CDR2 FYNNEI, per germline. The CDR3 covers 17 residues. The CDR3 region is CASSGLGSLSYNSPLHF. CDR3 sequence (DNA): TGTGCCAGCAGCGGCTTGGGGAGTTTGTCCTATAATTCACCCCTCCACTTT.

In its sample, this clonotype was seen many times. The chain carries TRBV15 and TRBJ2-1, with D perhaps TRBD1 or TRBD2 (6 bases each). V was clipped by 0 bases and J by 14 bases, with 14 bases between them. In germline, CDR1 is LNHNV, CDR2 YYDKDF (reference sequence). CDR3 size: 13 residues. The CDR3 protein is CATSRDSGGYKFF. The CDR3 DNA reads as TGTGCCACCAGCAGAGATTCCGGGGGCTATAAGTTCTTC.

This clonotype showed up many times. V gene TRBV5-5 combines with J gene TRBJ1-1, with D perhaps TRBD1 (6 bases). The germline V gene encodes CDR1 SGHKS and CDR2 YYEKEE (reference sequence). Trimming pared 6 bases from V and 10 bases from J, leaving 19 bases between. CDR3 size: 13 residues. The DNA for the CDR3 is TGTGCCAGCATCGAAACTGACAGGTCAGGAGCTTTCTTT. Protein product: CASIETDRSGAFF.

This clonotype is deemed medium-sized. The V call is TRBV3-1, the J call TRBJ1-5, with D possibly matching TRBD1 (5 bases). Germline V CDR1 and CDR2: LGHDT, YNNKEL (reference sequence). The CDR3 contains 15 residues. V was trimmed by 5 bases and J by 3 bases, leaving 14 bases between them. Here the CDR3 DNA reads TGTGCCAGCAGCTCAACTCAGGGACCCAATCAGCCCCAGCATTTT. It specifies CASSSTQGPNQPQHF.

The table lists this clonotype with many counts. V usage is TRBV29-1 and J usage is TRBJ1-1; D call uncertain. Deletions cut 5 bases from V and 5 bases from J, with 12 bases between. The CDR3 extends over 12 amino acids. CDR1 and CDR2 from the germline V gene are SQVTM and ANQGSEA. In nucleotides, the CDR3 is TGCAGCGTTATTCCGGCCCTGACTGAAGCTTTCTTT. This codes for CSVIPALTEAFF.

The chain is built from TRBV7-9 and TRBJ2-3; 9 bases fit TRBD1. V trimming: 3 bases; J trimming: 0 bases; junction bases outside the gene matches: 7. The CDR3 totals 17 residues. Germline CDR1 is SEHNR and CDR2 is FQNEAQ (reference sequence). CDR3 in amino acids: CASSFLGGTGSTDTQYF. Here the CDR3 DNA reads TGTGCCAGCAGCTTTTTAGGCGGGACAGGGAGCACAGATACGCAGTATTTT.

This clonotype was seen at least ten times. The chain links TRBV5-1 to TRBJ1-5; D not resolved. The CDR3 length is 13 residues. Germline assignment: CDR1 SGHRS and CDR2 YFSETQ. The V and J ends lost 0 bases and 3 bases respectively, with 4 bases between them. CDR3 DNA: TGCGCCAGCAGCTTGGCCATCAATCAGCCCCAGCATTTT. The encoded protein is CASSLAINQPQHF.

In this sample, this clonotype turned up many times. The gene calls are TRBV6-2 or TRBV6-3 and TRBJ2-3; unclear D gene. Between the trimmed V and J ends, which lost 2 bases and 6 bases, there was a span of 6 bases. The CDR3 extends over 12 amino acids. Looked up from germline, CDR1 is MNHEY and CDR2 is SVGEGT. For the CDR3, the DNA is TGTGCCAGCAGTTACGAGGTGGATACGCAGTATTTT. Amino acids: CASSYEVDTQYF.

This clonotype was recorded at least ten times. The chain couples TRBV5-5 to TRBJ2-5; the D gene is possibly TRBD2 (5 bases). The CDR3 spans 14 residues. Between the trimmed V and J ends, which lost 3 bases and 0 bases, there was a span of 9 bases. CDR1 is SGHKS and CDR2 is YYEKEE in the germline V gene (reference sequence). CDR3 sequence: CASSSWGDQETQYF. The CDR3 DNA sequence: TGTGCCAGCAGCTCCTGGGGAGACCAAGAGACCCAGTACTTC.

Remarks on this clonotype: A read error may produce the germline difference seen at one junction end. V usage is TRBV6-5 and J usage is TRBJ2-1; no definite D call. CDR3 size: 11 residues. CDR1 and CDR2 (germline): MNHEY, SVGAGI. The CDR3 nucleotides are TGTGCCAGCAGTACCTACAGTGAGCAGTTCTTC. It specifies CASSTYSEQFF.

This clonotype has ten or more counts. In DNA form, the CDR3 reads TGCAGTGCTAGAGCTACGTACCAAGAGACCCAGTACTTC. Its protein product is CSARATYQETQYF. The rearrangement links TRBV20-1 to TRBJ2-5; D gene unclear. CDR1 and CDR2 (germline): DFQATT, SNEGSKA (reference sequence). This CDR3 spans 13 amino acids. V was trimmed by 1 base and J by 0 bases, leaving 6 bases between them.

This clonotype was recorded many times. A junction end diverges from the germline sequence, so it may reflect a read error. The chain recombines TRBV5-1 with TRBJ1-2; D unclear. Germline loops: CDR1 SGHRS, CDR2 YFSETQ. The CDR3 sequence is 15 residues long. The CDR3 DNA follows: TGCGCCAGCAGATTGGGTGAAGGGTTTAACTATGGCTACACCTTC. It specifies CASRLGEGFNYGYTF.

This clonotype was picked up many times. V gene TRBV6-4 combines with J gene TRBJ2-3; D might be TRBD2 (7 bases). Trimming left V 8 bases short and J 6 bases short, with 21 bases between. Germline CDR1 reads MRHNA; CDR2 reads SNTAGT. This CDR3 contains 15 residues. The CDR3 bases are TGTGCCAGCTCGAGGGAGGGGACAACGGGGGATACGCAGTATTTT. It yields the protein CASSREGTTGDTQYF.

Ten or more counts support this clonotype. Here the CDR3 DNA reads TGTGCCAGCAGCTTAGCCGCCGGGGCCCCGGGGTCGGGAAATGAGCAGTTCTTC. This sequence encodes CASSLAAGAPGSGNEQFF. The V and J genes are TRBV7-2 and TRBJ2-1; D is possibly TRBD1 or TRBD2 (5 bases each). There are 18 residues in the CDR3. Germline V gene sequence: CDR1 SGHTA, CDR2 FQGNSA. Trimming pared 0 bases from V and 7 bases from J, leaving 22 bases between.

This clonotype was picked up many times. This chain connects TRBV6-2 or TRBV6-3 to TRBJ2-7, with D unclear. Germline CDR1 MNHEY, CDR2 SVGEGT. V was pared by 2 bases and J by 4 bases, with 6 bases between. The CDR3 consists of 12 residues. CDR3 DNA: TGTGCCAGCAGTTACAAAGGGTACGAGCAGTACTTC. Translating gives CASSYKGYEQYF.

This clonotype occurred many times. The chain combines TRBV2 with TRBJ1-1, with D possibly matching TRBD1 (6 bases). The CDR3 sequence is 16 residues long. The V gene lost 6 bases and the J gene lost 0 bases, with 17 bases spanning the gap. Germline V lookup: CDR1 SNHLY, CDR2 FYNNEI. The CDR3 here is CASSNNRAPMNTEAFF. The CDR3 DNA reads as TGTGCCAGCAGCAACAACAGGGCCCCCATGAACACTGAAGCTTTCTTT.

This clonotype was observed a few times. Here the CDR3 reads CASSADRVKGQPQHF. The CDR3 coding sequence is TGTGCCAGCAGCGCAGACAGGGTAAAGGGTCAGCCCCAGCATTTT. This chain uses TRBV6-2 or TRBV6-3 with TRBJ1-5; TRBD1 matches 7 bases. This CDR3 is 15 amino acids long. V was clipped by 6 bases and J by 6 bases; unmatched bases: 11. Per the germline V gene, CDR1 is MNHEY and CDR2 is SVGEGT.

This clonotype has at least ten counts. This chain joins TRBV5-6 and TRBJ1-1; D might be TRBD1 (5 bases). V lost 3 bases and J lost 0, with 9 bases in between. Germline CDR1 reads SGHDT; CDR2 reads YYEEEE. This CDR3 has 14 amino acids. CDR3 protein: CASSSGRLNTEAFF. The DNA of the CDR3 is TGTGCCAGCAGCTCGGGACGTTTGAACACTGAAGCTTTCTTT.

Sample share makes this clonotype medium-sized. This rearrangement joins TRBV4-3 to TRBJ2-5, with D possibly being TRBD2 (5 bases). Germline lookup yields CDR1 LGHNA and CDR2 YSLEER. This CDR3 has 15 amino acids. The V gene lost 2 bases and the J gene lost 0 bases, with 10 bases spanning the gap. The CDR3 DNA is TGCGCCAGCAGCCAATGGACTGGGTACCAAGAGACCCAGTACTTC. It yields the protein CASSQWTGYQETQYF.

This clonotype was recorded at least ten times. The rearrangement joins TRBV20-1 to TRBJ1-2; TRBD1 matches at 11 bases. V dropped 5 bases and J dropped 1; count of bases not matched to a gene: 9. Germline V gives CDR1 DFQATT, CDR2 SNEGSKA (reference sequence). The CDR3 sequence is 16 residues long. The CDR3 DNA reads TGCAGTGCTCTACGGACAGGGGGCGTGTTTAACTATGGCTACACCTTC. This translates into CSALRTGGVFNYGYTF.

This clonotype has at least ten counts. This sequence joins TRBV7-2 and TRBJ1-6; D perhaps matches TRBD1 (6 bases). Germline assignment: CDR1 SGHTA and CDR2 FQGNSA. Trimming took 5 bases from V and 8 from J, leaving 19 bases between them. The CDR3 is made up of 16 amino acids. CDR3 protein: CASSLRTGTLDSPLHF. DNA of the CDR3: TGTGCCAGCAGCCTACGTACAGGGACCCTGGATTCACCCCTCCACTTT. Supplemented by reference TRBV7-2 and TRBJ1-6, the full variable domain reads GAGVSQSPSNKVTEKGKDVELRCDPISGHTALYWYRQSLGQGLEFLIYFQGNSAPDKSGLPSDRFSAERTGGSVSTLTIQRTQQEDSAVYLCASSLRTGTLDSPLHFGNGTRLTVT.

This clonotype has a count of ten or more. This chain uses TRBV29-1 with TRBJ2-7; 9 nucleotides match TRBD1. The CDR3 has 13 amino acids. The germline gives CDR1 SQVTM, CDR2 ANQGSEA. V dropped 4 bases and J dropped 6; count of bases not matched to a gene: 7. CDR3 bases: TGCAGCGTTGGGGGACAGGGTCTTATCGAGCAGTACTTC. This gives the protein CSVGGQGLIEQYF.